Each of the 30 T cell receptor beta chains below was sequenced from the same sample in a study of neoadjuvant anti-PD-1 for oral cavity cancer. Assay: immunoSEQ multiplex PCR; the TCRdb copy retains only in-frame clones and omits some. Among more than 50,000 clones, 65% to 85% were seen once, and the ten largest hold roughly 2.6%. This sample comprised PBMCs, obtained before nivolumab (anti-PD-1) treatment. Receptor source: a person aged 35 to 85 with oral cavity squamous cell carcinoma.

This chain uses TRBV27 with TRBJ2-3; D may be TRBD2 (6 bases). Germline V gene data show CDR1 as MNHEY and CDR2 as SMNVEV (reference sequence). Trimming left V 4 bases short and J 6 bases short, with 20 bases between. The CDR3 is 16 amino acids. The CDR3 protein is CASSSPAGSQGDTQYF. The CDR3 DNA follows: TGTGCCAGCAGTTCCCCGGCGGGATCACAAGGGGATACGCAGTATTTT.

V usage is TRBV2 and J usage is TRBJ2-3, with unresolved D. V dropped 6 bases and J dropped 9 bases, with 10 bases sitting between them. Germline V gene data show CDR1 as SNHLY and CDR2 as FYNNEI. This CDR3 region has 11 residues. CDR3 in amino acids: CASRSVRTQYF. For the CDR3, the DNA is TGTGCCAGCAGGTCGGTTCGGACGCAGTATTTT.

J is TRBJ1-2 and V is TRBV19; D gene ambiguous. CDR3 length equals 15 residues. Germline V CDR1 and CDR2: LNHDA, SQIVND (reference sequence). Trimming cost V 3 bases and J 5 bases, with 16 bases left between them. CDR3 loop: CASSIPGGSDYGYTF. The CDR3 region has the DNA TGTGCCAGTAGTATCCCGGGAGGGTCCGATTATGGCTACACCTTC.

The chain recombines TRBV7-9 with TRBJ2-1, with D uncertain. Germline assignment: CDR1 SEHNR and CDR2 FQNEAQ (reference sequence). Trimming removed 5 bases from V and 5 bases from J, with 13 bases in between. This CDR3 is 14 amino acids long. In DNA, the CDR3 is TGTGCCAGCAGCCCACCCACAGCGAACAATGAGCAGTTCTTC. It translates to CASSPPTANNEQFF.

This chain connects TRBV5-1 to TRBJ1-2; 8 bases match TRBD1. CDR1 and CDR2 from the germline V gene are SGHRS and YFSETQ. The V and J ends lost 3 bases and 4 bases, in that order; junction bases with no gene match: 5. The CDR3 covers 14 residues. The CDR3: CASSSDRASYGYTF. For the CDR3, the DNA is TGCGCCAGCAGCTCGGACAGGGCTAGCTATGGCTACACCTTC.

The chain employs TRBV6-1 and TRBJ1-2, with unresolved D. The CDR3 is made up of 14 amino acids. V lost 6 bases to trimming and J lost 2 bases, with 13 bases between them. Germline V gives CDR1 MNHNS, CDR2 SASEGT. CDR3 sequence reads: CASSDAQRNYGYTF. The CDR3 DNA is TGTGCCAGCAGCGACGCACAGAGAAACTATGGCTACACCTTC.

The J gene is TRBJ2-3, the V gene TRBV9; 9 bases are a match to TRBD2. This CDR3 has 16 amino acids. Unmatched junction bases numbered 4, after V lost 0 bases and J lost 2 bases. CDR1 and CDR2 from the germline V gene are SGDLS and YYNGEE. CDR3 nucleotides: TGTGCCAGCAGCGTAGGCCTAGCGGGGCTCACAGATACGCAGTATTTT. Its translation: CASSVGLAGLTDTQYF.

This chain joins TRBV4-1 and TRBJ1-2; D is uncertain. The V end was cut by 0 bases, the J end by 4 bases, with 12 bases between. This CDR3 has 15 amino acids. Germline V gene data show CDR1 as MGHRA and CDR2 as YSYEKL. The chain's CDR3 is CASSQDGLGSYGYTF. The DNA of the CDR3 is TGCGCCAGCAGCCAAGATGGGCTCGGATCCTATGGCTACACCTTC.

V usage is TRBV7-2 and J usage is TRBJ1-2; 8 bases fit TRBD1. CDR1 SGHTA and CDR2 FQGNSA come from the germline V gene. The CDR3 spans 13 residues. The J segment lost 5 bases and the V segment lost 5 bases, leaving 4 bases of the junction unmatched. The CDR3 bases are TGTGCCAGCAGCACGGACAGGGTTTATGGCTACACCTTC. It yields the protein CASSTDRVYGYTF.

The chain is built from TRBV6-5 and TRBJ2-5; perhaps TRBD1 as D (5 bases). Germline lookup yields CDR1 MNHEY and CDR2 SVGAGI. CDR3 size: 16 residues. V gave up 0 bases and J gave up 4 bases, with 15 bases separating them. The CDR3 sequence: CASSYSWTPPGETQYF. The CDR3 DNA reads as TGTGCCAGCAGTTACTCGTGGACACCACCGGGAGAGACCCAGTACTTC.

The chain links TRBV18 to TRBJ1-1; D is uncertain. This CDR3 is built from 15 residues. Germline CDR1 KGHSH, CDR2 LQKENI. Deletions cut 3 bases from V and 0 bases from J, with 11 bases between. The chain's CDR3 is CASSPDGWLNTEAFF. In nucleotides, the CDR3 is TGTGCCAGCTCACCGGACGGTTGGTTGAACACTGAAGCTTTCTTT.

This clone was counted only a few times. The gene calls are TRBV5-1 and TRBJ1-4; 8 bases are shared with TRBD1. Germline CDR1 is SGHRS and CDR2 is YFSETQ. Unmatched junction bases numbered 8, after V lost 4 bases and J lost 6 bases. CDR3 length: 15 residues. The CDR3, as DNA: TGCGCCAGCAGCCCGGACAGGGCCGGGGATGAAAAACTGTTTTTT. Protein sequence: CASSPDRAGDEKLFF.

The chain recombines TRBV5-1 with TRBJ2-1, with D perhaps matching TRBD1 (5 bases). Trimming took off 3 bases at V and 2 bases at J, with 9 bases between the two ends. Germline CDR1 reads SGHRS; CDR2 reads YFSETQ. CDR3 length: 14 residues. The CDR3 bases are TGCGCCAGCAGCTCGCCGACAGCCTACAATGAGCAGTTCTTC. It translates to CASSSPTAYNEQFF.

J is TRBJ1-1 and V is TRBV2; D might be TRBD1 (6 bases). Trimming shortened V by 1 base and J by 6 bases, and 9 bases separated the two germline ends. The CDR3 is 13 residues long. Germline CDR1 SNHLY, CDR2 FYNNEI. CDR3 residues: CASSEGGQPEAFF. The CDR3 DNA follows: TGTGCCAGCAGTGAAGGCGGACAGCCTGAAGCTTTCTTT.

V usage is TRBV9 and J usage is TRBJ1-4, with TRBD1 matching over 7 bases. Germline V gene sequence: CDR1 SGDLS, CDR2 YYNGEE. With 4 bases clipped from V and 6 bases from J, the junction kept 6 bases outside the gene matches. The CDR3 runs to 14 residues. The CDR3 spells CASSPHTGDEKLFF. CDR3 sequence (DNA): TGTGCCAGCAGCCCCCATACAGGGGATGAAAAACTGTTTTTT.

The CDR3 DNA reads as TGCGCCAGCAGCAGGGGGTGGGAGCAGTACTTC. Translating it yields CASSRGWEQYF. The J gene is TRBJ2-7, the V gene TRBV5-1; D perhaps matches TRBD1 (6 bases). Trimming removed 4 bases from V and 7 bases from J, with 9 bases in between. The CDR3 has 11 amino acids. Germline CDR1 SGHRS, CDR2 YFSETQ.

The chain joins TRBV15 to TRBJ1-5; D not resolved. Germline loops: CDR1 LNHNV, CDR2 YYDKDF (reference sequence). The CDR3 runs to 15 residues. Trimming took off 8 bases at V and 6 bases at J, with 20 bases between the two ends. CDR3 region: CATRGPGLNSQPQHF. The CDR3 DNA follows: TGTGCCACCCGTGGGCCGGGGTTGAATAGTCAGCCCCAGCATTTT.

The chain couples TRBV27 to TRBJ1-5; 7 positions agree with TRBD1. The CDR3 contains 15 residues. Germline V gives CDR1 MNHEY, CDR2 SMNVEV (reference sequence). Trimming at V came to 5 bases and at J to 5 bases, leaving 9 bases not matched to a gene. CDR3 nucleotide sequence: TGTGCCAGCAGTACCCAGACAGGGAAGGATCAGCCCCAGCATTTT. Its protein is CASSTQTGKDQPQHF.

There are a few counts of this clone. The V and J genes are TRBV6-1 and TRBJ2-5, with 11 bases lining up with TRBD1. This CDR3 comprises 13 residues. Germline V gene data show CDR1 as MNHNS and CDR2 as SASEGT. Unmatched junction bases numbered 3, after V lost 9 bases and J lost 3 bases. CDR3 protein: CASRDRGKETQYF. The DNA for the CDR3 is TGTGCCAGTCGGGACAGGGGGAAAGAGACCCAGTACTTC.

V gene TRBV9 combines with J gene TRBJ2-1, with a weak D call TRBD2 (7 bases). There are 14 residues in the CDR3. CDR1 is SGDLS, CDR2 YYNGEE, per germline. V lost 0 bases and J lost 6, with 10 bases in between. Here the CDR3 DNA reads TGTGCCAGCAGCGTAGGCGGGGGCATCAATGAGCAGTTCTTC. Its protein product is CASSVGGGINEQFF.

The chain uses TRBV18 and TRBJ1-5; the D gene is possibly TRBD1 (6 bases). The CDR3 consists of 15 residues. CDR1 KGHSH and CDR2 LQKENI come from the germline V gene. Deletions cut 3 bases from V and 3 bases from J, with 12 bases between. The CDR3 spells CASSPVGASNQPQHF. CDR3 in DNA: TGTGCCAGCTCACCGGTGGGGGCATCCAATCAGCCCCAGCATTTT.

The gene calls are TRBV27 and TRBJ1-5; tentatively, D is TRBD1 (5 bases). The CDR3 contains 12 residues. Germline V gene sequence: CDR1 MNHEY, CDR2 SMNVEV (reference sequence). V lost 8 bases and J lost 7, with 12 bases in between. CDR3 sequence reads: CASRQGKQPQHF. The CDR3 nucleotides read TGTGCCAGCCGCCAGGGAAAACAGCCCCAGCATTTT.

The gene calls are TRBV20-1 and TRBJ2-7; D unresolved. The CDR3 runs 11 residues. Per germline, CDR1 DFQATT and CDR2 SNEGSKA (reference sequence). V was trimmed by 5 bases and J by 5 bases, leaving 10 bases between them. The CDR3 coding sequence is TGCAGTGCTCAGGCCTCAGACGAGCAGTACTTC. Its translation is CSAQASDEQYF.

This sequence joins TRBV2 and TRBJ1-2, with D possibly matching TRBD1 (5 bases). The germline V gene encodes CDR1 SNHLY and CDR2 FYNNEI. The CDR3 has 13 amino acids. Trimming took off 7 bases at V and 7 bases at J, with 16 bases between the two ends. CDR3: CASNVRGLGGYTF. DNA of the CDR3: TGTGCCAGCAATGTAAGGGGACTCGGTGGCTACACCTTC.

This sequence joins TRBV29-1 and TRBJ1-5, with 9 positions matching TRBD1. CDR1 is SQVTM, CDR2 ANQGSEA, per germline. V lost 4 bases, J lost 6 bases, and 4 bases stayed unmatched. The CDR3 covers 13 residues. CDR3 loop: CSVGGQGGQPQHF. CDR3 nucleotides: TGCAGCGTTGGGGGACAGGGAGGTCAGCCCCAGCATTTT.

The V call is TRBV5-1, the J call TRBJ2-6, with TRBD2 identical over 9 bases. V was pared by 1 base and J by 0 bases, with 5 bases of the junction left unmatched. The CDR3 loop spans 18 amino acids. The V gene's germline CDR1 is SGHRS and CDR2 YFSETQ. The CDR3 bases are TGCGCCAGCAGCTTGACTAGCGGGTTACCCTCTGGGGCCAACGTCCTGACTTTC. This encodes CASSLTSGLPSGANVLTF.

The J gene is TRBJ2-3, the V gene TRBV6-5, with 15 bases fitting TRBD2. The CDR3 covers 16 residues. In germline, CDR1 is MNHEY, CDR2 SVGAGI. The V gene end was trimmed by 4 bases and the J gene end by 6 bases; junction bases not matched to a gene: 5. The CDR3 loop reads CASSSQGTSGRDTQYF. The CDR3 bases are TGTGCCAGCAGTTCCCAAGGGACTAGCGGGAGGGATACGCAGTATTTT.

The chain recombines TRBV19 with TRBJ2-4; no firm D call. The V and J ends lost 6 bases and 0 bases respectively, with 9 bases between them. Germline values: CDR1 LNHDA, CDR2 SQIVND (reference sequence). This CDR3 contains 14 residues. The CDR3: CASRLRLAKNIQYF. The CDR3 DNA sequence: TGTGCCAGTAGGCTGAGACTAGCCAAAAACATTCAGTACTTC. The full variable domain, rest sourced from reference TRBV19 and TRBJ2-4, is DGGITQSPKYLFRKEGQNVTLSCEQNLNHDAMYWYRQDPGQGLRLIYYSQIVNDFQKGDIAEGYSVSREKKESFPLTVTSAQKNPTAFYLCASRLRLAKNIQYFGAGTRLSVL.

The V gene is TRBV9, the J gene TRBJ2-7; D is unclear. V was trimmed by 0 bases and J by 4 bases, leaving 14 bases between them. The CDR3 covers 15 residues. Germline loops: CDR1 SGDLS, CDR2 YYNGEE. The CDR3 protein is CASSVGHLGYYEQYF. The CDR3 DNA follows: TGTGCCAGCAGCGTAGGTCATCTGGGCTATTACGAGCAGTACTTC.

The V gene is TRBV7-9, the J gene TRBJ2-7; D remains ambiguous. The germline V gene has CDR1 SEHNR and CDR2 FQNEAQ (reference sequence). Between the trimmed V and J ends, which lost 3 bases and 3 bases, there was a span of 6 bases. There are 12 residues in the CDR3. The CDR3 protein is CASSFHSYEQYF. CDR3 DNA sequence: TGTGCCAGCAGCTTTCACAGCTACGAGCAGTACTTC.